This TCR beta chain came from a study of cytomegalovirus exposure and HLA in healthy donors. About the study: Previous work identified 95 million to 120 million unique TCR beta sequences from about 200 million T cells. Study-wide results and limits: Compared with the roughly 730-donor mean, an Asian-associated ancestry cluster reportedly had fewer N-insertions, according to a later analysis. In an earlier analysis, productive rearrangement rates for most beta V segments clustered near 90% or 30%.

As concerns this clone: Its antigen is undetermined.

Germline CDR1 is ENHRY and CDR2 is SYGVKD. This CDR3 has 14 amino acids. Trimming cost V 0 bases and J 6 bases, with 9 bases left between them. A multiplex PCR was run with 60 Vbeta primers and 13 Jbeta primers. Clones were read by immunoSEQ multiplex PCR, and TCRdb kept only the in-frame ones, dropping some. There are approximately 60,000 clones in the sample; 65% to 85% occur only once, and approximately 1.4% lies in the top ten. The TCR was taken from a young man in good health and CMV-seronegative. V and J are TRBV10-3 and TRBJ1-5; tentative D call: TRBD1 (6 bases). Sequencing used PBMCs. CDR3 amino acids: CAISESQGSQPQHF. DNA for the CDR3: TGTGCCATCAGTGAGTCCCAGGGGAGTCAGCCCCAGCATTTT.